The 21 T cell receptor beta chains below all came from one sample that was sequenced in a study of a mutant IDH1 vaccine in newly diagnosed glioma. Stated time point: week 35, safety follow-up. In every dose of vaccine, 300 ug of mutant IDH1 20-mer peptide was given alongside topical imiquimod. Profiled with immunoSEQ multiplex PCR; TCRdb holds only in-frame clones, not every one. The sample has about 68,000 clones, roughly 80% seen once. For these receptors, no antigen is known. Sequencing was performed on PBMCs, taken from a glioma patient whose treatment included an IDH1 peptide vaccine. These receptors were collected from a man aged 18 to 30 with glioma.

The chain couples TRBV7-9 to TRBJ2-3; D might be TRBD1 (5 bases). Trimming pared 0 bases from V and 0 bases from J, leaving 10 bases between. The V gene's germline CDR1 is SEHNR and CDR2 FQNEAQ (reference sequence). This CDR3 is 16 amino acids long. CDR3 sequence (DNA): TGTGCCAGCAGCTTAGCGGGGCAGGCTAGCACAGATACGCAGTATTTT. Protein sequence: CASSLAGQASTDTQYF.

Of note for this clone: A junction end diverges from the germline sequence, so it may reflect a read error. V and J are TRBV7-7 and TRBJ1-3, with D uncertain. Germline CDR1 and CDR2: SSHAT and FNYEAQ (reference sequence). The CDR3 is 15 residues long. The chain's CDR3 is CASSLAGTTGNTIYF. In nucleotides, the CDR3 is TGTGCTAGCAGCTTAGCTGGAACTACTGGAAACACCATATATTTT.

For this clone: Its ends do not fully match the called genes, so a read error is possible. The rearrangement uses TRBV7-7 and TRBJ2-2; a weak D match, TRBD1 (6 bases). The germline gives CDR1 SSHAT, CDR2 FNYEAQ (reference sequence). The CDR3 totals 16 residues. The CDR3 coding sequence is TGTGCTAGCAGCTTAGGTCCTCCGGGACATATCGGGGAGCTGTTTTTT. It translates to CASSLGPPGHIGELFF.

This sequence joins TRBV6-6 and TRBJ1-6; the D is unclear. Germline CDR1 and CDR2: MNHNY and SVGAGI (reference sequence). CDR3 size: 15 residues. Trimming left V 5 bases short and J 7 bases short, with 15 bases between. Here the CDR3 reads CASSPSGVRNSPLHF. The CDR3 DNA is TGTGCCAGCAGTCCCTCCGGGGTAAGGAATTCACCCCTCCACTTT.

The rearrangement uses TRBV6-5 and TRBJ1-1; D possibly corresponds to TRBD1 (5 bases). This CDR3 region has 15 residues. Germline V gene lookup returns CDR1 MNHEY and CDR2 SVGAGI. V lost 2 bases and J 4 bases, leaving 14 bases between the germline ends. For the CDR3, the DNA is TGTGCCAGCAGTTACCATTGGACAACTGGCACTGAAGCTTTCTTT. Amino acid sequence: CASSYHWTTGTEAFF.

The V and J genes are TRBV7-2 and TRBJ1-2; unclear D gene. V lost 5 bases and J 7 bases, leaving 17 bases between the germline ends. The V gene's germline CDR1 is SGHTA and CDR2 FQGNSA. This CDR3 contains 14 residues. CDR3 sequence (DNA): TGTGCCAGCAGCGAGGAGGGTTTTTCCTTTGGCTACACCTTC. It encodes CASSEEGFSFGYTF.

The table lists this clone with a count of one. The chain joins TRBV6-1 to TRBJ1-2; D perhaps matches TRBD1 (5 bases). V dropped 1 base and J dropped 1 base, with 10 bases sitting between them. Germline CDR1 MNHNS, CDR2 SASEGT. This CDR3 comprises 15 residues. The CDR3 is CASSEVWDYNYGYTF. The CDR3 DNA reads as TGTGCCAGCAGTGAAGTTTGGGACTATAACTATGGCTACACCTTC.

The chain combines TRBV5-5 with TRBJ1-5, with D possibly matching TRBD1 (5 bases). CDR3 size: 15 residues. V was cut by 0 bases and J by 7 bases, with 14 bases left in between. The V gene's germline CDR1 is SGHKS and CDR2 YYEKEE (reference sequence). CDR3 residues: CASSLEGKPRQPQHF. The CDR3, as DNA: TGTGCCAGCAGCTTGGAGGGGAAGCCCCGACAGCCCCAGCATTTT.

V gene TRBV19 combines with J gene TRBJ2-1; 13 nucleotides agree with TRBD2. Germline lookup yields CDR1 LNHDA and CDR2 SQIVND (reference sequence). The ends lost 6 bases at V and 2 bases at J; junction bases unmatched: 1. The CDR3 is made up of 15 amino acids. The DNA of the CDR3 is TGTGCCAGTAGAGGGACTAGCGGGGCCTACAATGAGCAGTTCTTC. Its protein is CASRGTSGAYNEQFF.

This chain joins TRBV19 and TRBJ1-6, with a tentative D call TRBD1 (6 bases). The CDR3 is 15 amino acids. V was cut by 5 bases and J by 13 bases, with 21 bases left in between. CDR1 and CDR2 (germline): LNHDA, SQIVND (reference sequence). CDR3 nucleotides: TGTGCCAGTAGTGTGGACAGAGGTAGTACTTCGCCCCTCCACTTT. Protein: CASSVDRGSTSPLHF.

The chain has TRBV4-3 and TRBJ1-5; TRBD1 might be the D (5 bases). The length of the CDR3 is 15 residues. V gave up 0 bases and J gave up 4 bases, with 10 bases separating them. Germline CDR1 LGHNA, CDR2 YSLEER. The DNA for the CDR3 is TGCGCCAGCAGCCAAGAGAGGGGAGGAAATCAGCCCCAGCATTTT. Its protein product is CASSQERGGNQPQHF.

This clone was counted a single time. The CDR3 sequence: CASSKDKSNQPQHF. CDR3 DNA: TGTGCCAGCAGTAAGGACAAGAGCAATCAGCCCCAGCATTTT. The V call is TRBV6-5, the J call TRBJ1-5, with D possibly TRBD1 on 5 matching bases. The germline V gene has CDR1 MNHEY and CDR2 SVGAGI. V lost 5 bases to trimming and J lost 1 base, with 9 bases between them. The CDR3 totals 14 residues.

The J gene is TRBJ1-5, the V gene TRBV30; 7 nucleotides line up with TRBD1. Germline loops: CDR1 GTSNPN, CDR2 SVGIG (reference sequence). V dropped 3 bases and J dropped 2; count of bases not matched to a gene: 4. CDR3 size: 14 residues. CDR3 loop: CAWSTGARNQPQHF. The CDR3, as DNA: TGTGCCTGGAGCACAGGGGCCCGCAATCAGCCCCAGCATTTT.

The chain is built from TRBV7-3 and TRBJ2-3; D assignment may be TRBD1 or TRBD2 (6 bases each). Germline lookup yields CDR1 SGHTA and CDR2 FQGTGA. Trimming removed 4 bases at V and 2 bases at J, with 19 bases between. The length of the CDR3 is 17 residues. In nucleotides, the CDR3 is TGTGCCAGCAGCTCAATCGGGTACGGGGGCGACACAGATACGCAGTATTTT. It codes for CASSSIGYGGDTDTQYF.

This clone appeared once. The chain uses TRBV30 and TRBJ2-7; 10 bases fit TRBD1. The CDR3 extends over 14 amino acids. Looked up from germline, CDR1 is GTSNPN and CDR2 is SVGIG (reference sequence). Unmatched junction bases numbered 5, after V lost 1 base and J lost 5 bases. Written as DNA, the CDR3 is TGTGCCTGGAGTGCGGGACAGGGGTGGGACGAGCAGTACTTC. Translating it yields CAWSAGQGWDEQYF.

This clone was counted once. J is TRBJ1-5 and V is TRBV18; D possibly corresponds to TRBD1 (6 bases). V shed 4 bases and J shed 0 bases, with 19 bases lying between them. Germline V gene lookup returns CDR1 KGHSH and CDR2 LQKENI. CDR3 length: 18 residues. CDR3 in DNA: TGTGCCAGCTCACTGAGACAGGTAGGAGGAGATAGCAATCAGCCCCAGCATTTT. Protein: CASSLRQVGGDSNQPQHF. The complete variable domain, with remaining parts taken from reference TRBV18 and TRBJ1-5, reads NAGVMQNPRHLVRRRGQEARLRCSPMKGHSHVYWYRQLPEEGLKFMVYLQKENIIDESGMPKERFSAEFPKEGPSILRIQQVVRGDSAAYFCASSLRQVGGDSNQPQHFGDGTRLSIL.

This chain links TRBV6-1 with TRBJ2-7; 7 nucleotides line up with TRBD1. CDR3 length equals 14 residues. CDR1 and CDR2 (germline): MNHNS, SASEGT. V was clipped by 10 bases and J by 4 bases; unmatched bases: 13. CDR3 in DNA: TGTGCCACCCTCGATAGGGACAGTCTATACGAGCAGTACTTC. Translation: CATLDRDSLYEQYF.

The chain combines TRBV5-1 with TRBJ2-6; D remains ambiguous. Germline CDR1 is SGHRS and CDR2 is YFSETQ. The ends were cut back, 4 bases at V and 0 bases at J, with 11 bases in the middle. The CDR3 totals 16 residues. The CDR3 here is CASSPPRSSGANVLTF. CDR3 DNA sequence: TGCGCCAGCAGCCCCCCACGTAGCTCTGGGGCCAACGTCCTGACTTTC.

This clone was seen just once. Other nucleotide sequences in the sample specify the same CDR3. The genes are TRBV10-3 and TRBJ2-3; 10 bases agree with TRBD2. V shed 4 bases, J shed 3 bases, and the junction held 1 base outside the gene matches. From germline, CDR1 is ENHRY and CDR2 SYGVKD. The CDR3 consists of 14 residues. The chain's CDR3 is CAISGTSGTDTQYF. The CDR3, as DNA: TGTGCCATCAGTGGGACTAGCGGAACAGATACGCAGTATTTT.

The V and J genes are TRBV18 and TRBJ1-2; D possibly corresponds to TRBD1 (5 bases). CDR1 KGHSH and CDR2 LQKENI come from the germline V gene. This CDR3 contains 19 residues. V lost 3 bases and J lost 0, with 23 bases in between. The CDR3 loop is CASSPSNPGRVVANYGYTF. The CDR3 DNA follows: TGTGCCAGCTCACCTTCGAATCCGGGACGGGTAGTGGCTAACTATGGCTACACCTTC.

The chain combines TRBV6-6 with TRBJ1-2; D is undetermined. V lost 4 bases, J lost 12 bases, and 15 bases lay in between. Per the germline V gene, CDR1 is MNHNY and CDR2 is SVGAGI (reference sequence). The CDR3 totals 12 residues. The CDR3 here is CASSLTSKDHTF. The CDR3 DNA follows: TGTGCCAGCAGTTTGACCTCAAAGGACCACACCTTC.